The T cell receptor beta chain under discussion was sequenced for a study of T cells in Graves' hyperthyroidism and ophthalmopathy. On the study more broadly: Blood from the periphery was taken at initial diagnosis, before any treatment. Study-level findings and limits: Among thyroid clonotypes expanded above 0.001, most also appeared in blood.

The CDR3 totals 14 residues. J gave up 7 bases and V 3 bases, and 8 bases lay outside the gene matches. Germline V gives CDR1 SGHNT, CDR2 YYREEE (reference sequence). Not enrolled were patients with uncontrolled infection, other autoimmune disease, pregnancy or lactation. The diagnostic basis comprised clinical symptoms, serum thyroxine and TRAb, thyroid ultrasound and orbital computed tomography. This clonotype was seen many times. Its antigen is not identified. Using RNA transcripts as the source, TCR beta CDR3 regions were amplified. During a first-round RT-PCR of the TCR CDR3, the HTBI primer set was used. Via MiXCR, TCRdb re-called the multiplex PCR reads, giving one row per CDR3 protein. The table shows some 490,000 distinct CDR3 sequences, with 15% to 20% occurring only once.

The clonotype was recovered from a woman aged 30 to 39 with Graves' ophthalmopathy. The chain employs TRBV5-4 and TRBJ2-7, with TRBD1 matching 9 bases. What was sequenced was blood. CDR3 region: CASSSQGAPREQYF. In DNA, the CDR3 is TGTGCCAGCAGCTCACAGGGGGCTCCCAGGGAGCAGTACTTC.